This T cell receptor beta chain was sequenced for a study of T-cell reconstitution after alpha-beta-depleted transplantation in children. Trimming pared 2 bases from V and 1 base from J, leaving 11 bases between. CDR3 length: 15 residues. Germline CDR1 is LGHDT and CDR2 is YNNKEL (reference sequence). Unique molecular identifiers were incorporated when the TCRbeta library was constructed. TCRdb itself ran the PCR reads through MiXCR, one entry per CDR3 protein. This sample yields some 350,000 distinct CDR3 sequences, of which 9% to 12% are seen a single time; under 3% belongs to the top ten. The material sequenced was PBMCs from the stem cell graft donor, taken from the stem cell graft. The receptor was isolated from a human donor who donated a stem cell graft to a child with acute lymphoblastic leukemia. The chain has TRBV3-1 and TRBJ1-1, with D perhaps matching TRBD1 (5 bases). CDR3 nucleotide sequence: TGTGCCAGCAGCCAATCGGGGCAGGGGAACACTGAAGCTTTCTTT. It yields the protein CASSQSGQGNTEAFF.